The 3 T cell receptor beta chains below come from one sample, sequenced in a study of T cells in localized non-small cell lung cancer. Sequenced by immunoSEQ multiplex PCR; TCRdb stores in-frame clones only, minus some. The sample lists about 21,000 clones, roughly 90% occurring once. The sequenced sample was peripheral blood mononuclear cells, obtained before any cancer treatment. The receptors were sampled from a male donor at least 60 years old with stage II lung adenocarcinoma.

V and J are TRBV5-1 and TRBJ2-7; 7 nucleotides line up with TRBD1. With V trimmed by 2 bases and J by 5 bases, 4 bases remained unmatched. This CDR3 region has 13 residues. Germline V gene data show CDR1 as SGHRS and CDR2 as YFSETQ. In DNA form, the CDR3 reads TGCGCCAGCAGCTTACAGGGGATCAACGAGCAGTACTTC. This gives the protein CASSLQGINEQYF.

The chain combines TRBV9 with TRBJ1-1, with a tentative D call TRBD1 (5 bases). CDR1 is SGDLS, CDR2 YYNGEE, per germline. The CDR3 runs 13 residues. Trimming removed 0 bases at V and 5 bases at J, with 8 bases between. The CDR3 protein is CASSVGRGTEAFF. The DNA for the CDR3 is TGTGCCAGCAGCGTAGGGCGGGGGACTGAAGCTTTCTTT.

V and J are TRBV28 and TRBJ2-7; TRBD2 is a possible D gene (6 bases). V gave up 6 bases and J gave up 2 bases, with 17 bases separating them. There are 15 residues in the CDR3. CDR1 is MDHEN and CDR2 is SYDVKM in the germline V gene. The CDR3 loop reads CASRGGGAITYEQYF. As DNA, the CDR3 is TGTGCCAGCAGGGGCGGAGGGGCCATTACCTACGAGCAGTACTTC.